What follows describes a single T cell receptor beta chain. Germline V gene lookup returns CDR1 KGHSY and CDR2 FQNENV. The CDR3 has 15 amino acids. V lost 3 bases and J lost 0, with 6 bases in between. The data derive from a study of control samples from healthy donors and cancer patients. Clones were read by immunoSEQ multiplex PCR, and TCRdb kept only the in-frame ones, dropping some. The sample has about 94,000 clones, around nine tenths seen once. The sequencing sample was made of blood. This sequence originates from a woman aged 18 to 35 in good health. The chain links TRBV16 to TRBJ2-6; weak D call: TRBD1 (5 bases). This CDR3 reads CASSQGPSGANVLTF. The CDR3 coding sequence is TGTGCCAGCAGCCAGGGGCCCTCTGGGGCCAACGTCCTGACTTTC.